The clone carrying this TCR beta chain was found a few times. Its target is not known. CDR1 is SGHRS and CDR2 is YFSETQ in the germline V gene. The CDR3 runs to 15 residues. Trimming cost V 4 bases and J 2 bases, with 14 bases left between them. MiXCR, run by TCRdb on the 5' RACE reads, gives a single entry per CDR3 protein. This sample has 65,000 to 85,000 distinct CDR3 sequences, with approximately 21% found just once. The sample is drawn from a study of spatial heterogeneity in lung cancer. On the study more broadly: Beta-chain sequences were consistently detected more often than alpha-chain sequences. Study-level findings and limits: Circulating ubiquitous expanded tumor TCRs were observed more frequently at resection than at follow-up.

As to time point: sample taken at primary tumor resection. Researchers sequenced whole RNA taken from tumor, nontumor lung or frozen PBMC without sorting. Samples came from roughly 72 TRACERx patients with untreated early-stage lung cancer. V usage is TRBV5-1 and J usage is TRBJ2-3; the D gene is possibly TRBD2 (5 bases). The material was PBMCs, obtained at surgery. The origin of this receptor is a male donor with early-stage non-small cell lung cancer. CDR3 sequence (DNA): TGCGCCAGCAGCCTCCGCGGGCCACCCACAGATACGCAGTATTTT. It codes for CASSLRGPPTDTQYF. Full variable domain (rest looked up from reference TRBV5-1 and TRBJ2-3): KAGVTQTPRYLIKTRGQQVTLSCSPISGHRSVSWYQQTPGQGLQFLFEYFSETQRNKGNFPGRFSGRQFSNSRSEMNVSTLELGDSALYLCASSLRGPPTDTQYFGPGTRLTVL.